This T cell receptor (beta chain) is from a study of cytomegalovirus exposure and HLA in healthy donors (dated by TCRdb to about 2017). In the study overall: In an earlier analysis of about 560 of the donors, less than 350 Gb of sequence data and some 100 million unique TCR beta sequences from about 179 million T cells were reported. About 300 gigabases of sequencing data and tens of millions of unique TCR sequences were included in an early release covering 550 to 800 HLA-typed donors. Of the approximately 400 genotyped donors, over 70% fell in the genetic ancestry cluster associated with self-reported Caucasian donors. The study aimed to test whether signatures of past pathogen exposure could be identified by cataloging public T cell receptors. Using immunosequencing, the study profiled T cell repertoires from around 680 subjects and related those repertoires to cytomegalovirus serostatus. Along with the approximately 620-subject first cohort, a separate validation cohort of over a hundred different subjects was used. To predict cytomegalovirus infection status, the study combined high-throughput TCR immunosequencing, statistical association of individual TCRs with disease status, and machine learning. A later analysis re-analyzed previously published TCR beta repertoires from roughly 600 donors and added high-resolution HLA genotyping to study TCR occurrence patterns. The later analysis used no new phenotypic data to find candidate immune exposures, relying instead on TCR beta sequences and their occurrence across donors. An earlier analysis of fewer than 700 of the donors applied high-throughput TCR beta sequencing to assess whether each TCR beta V gene segment acted as functional or pseudogenic. Donor age, sex, ethnicity and CMV serostatus were collected together with the repertoire data. A later genetic analysis took genome-wide SNP genotypes for about three fifths of the 666 donors and used that subset as a discovery cohort. Every discovery cohort repertoire had been produced on one sequencing platform. HLA typing covered class I and class II loci at four-digit resolution. Typing coverage varied by locus: about 629-640 donors for A, B, C, DRB1 and DQB1; approximately 560 for DQA1; approximately 610 for DPA1; approximately 490 for DPB1. Because of strong linkage in the cohort, roughly five DR-DQ haplotypes were treated as single units for association and clustering. Among under 450 genotyped donors of the cohort, an average of about 240,000 unique TCR beta nucleotide sequences were sequenced per donor, roughly a sixth of them non-productive.

The library was obtained by the immunoSEQ multiplex PCR assay. The multiplex PCR relied on a mix of 60 forward primers for TCR Vbeta segments and 13 reverse primers for TCR Jbeta segments. The CDR3 region of rearranged TCR beta genes was amplified from genomic DNA with a multiplex PCR assay. Amplified TCR beta libraries were sequenced as 87-base-pair reads on the Illumina HiSeq System. For the original study's pipeline: Across the roughly 640 repertoires, a later analysis counted 75 million to 90 million unique TCR beta chains, 9.5 million to 13 million of which were shared by at least two donors. Raw reads were error-corrected and collapsed into unique sequences with a nearest-neighbor algorithm that merged closely related sequences to remove PCR and sequencing errors. V, D and J gene segments were assigned by aligning CDR3 sequences to IMGT reference sequences. For a sequence to be retained, a match of at least six nucleotides to both a V gene segment and a J gene segment was required. A rearrangement was called productive if the CDR3 had no stop codons and remained in frame with V and J, and every other rearrangement was called non-productive. CDR3 was defined according to IMGT convention as the region running from the second conserved V-encoded cysteine to the conserved J-encoded phenylalanine. The earlier analysis of about 590 of the donors excluded sequences that lacked an unambiguous match to a single V gene segment. In an earlier analysis of approximately 610 of the donors, V segments were called functional above 56.7% productive rearrangements and were called segregating when the between-donor standard deviation exceeded 5%. A statistical classification framework was developed to diagnose cytomegalovirus status using the catalog of TCR beta chain sequences. In a later analysis, TCR nucleotide sequences were compared against IMGT/GENE-DB human TR gene sequences so that V and J genes could be assigned. Using the TCRdist pipeline, a later analysis assigned CDR3 sequences along with most-parsimonious VDJ recombination scenarios. A later analysis defined each TCR beta chain by its CDR3 amino acid sequence plus V-gene family, and excluded reads lacking a unique V-gene family. In a later analysis, 500 to 650 highly shared, low-generation-probability nucleotide sequences were removed to address suspected cross-contamination and a sequencing artifact. In a later analysis, a clonal expansion index for each public chain was calculated from normalized within-repertoire ranks of inferred template counts. A later analysis computed generation probabilities with a VDJ recombination model fitted to out-of-frame rearrangements, and checked the results against IGoR. A later analysis scored TCR-TCR, TCR-HLA and TCR-CMV co-occurrence with hypergeometric tests, applying a repertoire-size bias correction to TCR pairs. A later analysis estimated false discovery rates by permuting HLA or CMV assignments 20 times. In a later analysis, co-occurring TCRs were grouped with DBSCAN, and TCRdist sequence similarity was added when clustering was performed within HLA-allele-positive subsets. For co-occurrence clustering, repertoires with fewer than 30,000 or more than 120,000 public chains were excluded, along with several repertoires with anomalous nucleotide sharing. Sourced from immuneACCESS, this table was stored by TCRdb with only in-frame sequences that have V and J called. A share of the clones is absent; for the studies checked, an unresolved V gene accounts for under half, and the remainder has no known explanation. That table gives V, J and clone size, and the DNA gave D and trimming. The sample table shows about 140,000 clones, and around 75% are seen once. Approximately 2% of the sample is taken by the ten largest.

For CDR1 and CDR2, the germline V gene (reference sequence) lists LNHDA and SQIVND. The CDR3 numbers 14 residues from cysteine through phenylalanine. Only the CDR3 portion is preserved as DNA: 42 bases, with reading frame beginning at the first base. Cut back by 3 bases and 4 bases, the V and J ends lie 10 bases apart. The cohort was made up of hundreds of healthy bone marrow donors. Cohort members were all nominally healthy when sampled, although unrecorded immune exposures were likely present. The donor was CMV seronegative and was included in the group of under 450 seronegative cohort members. A peripheral blood sample was collected from each donor, and TCR beta sequencing was performed on peripheral blood mononuclear cells. Genomic DNA extraction from the blood cell samples was performed with the Qiagen DNeasy Blood Extraction Kit. The full study reports these points: According to a later analysis, most CMV-associated TCR beta chains appeared to be HLA-restricted, and the HLA associations seemed to be driven largely by CMV exposure. The authors suggested that the approach could potentially be extended to other disease states and immunological phenotypes. For the cohort, immune exposure information was limited to CMV serostatus. About 17 rarely observed V segments, including chromosome 9 orphons, were excluded from the earlier analysis of several hundred of the donors because counts were too low. A further reported finding was that TCR beta sequences accurately predicted the HLA-A and HLA-B alleles for most subjects in the first cohort. In an earlier analysis of some 640 of the donors, most TCR beta V segments were observed in productive rearrangements about 90% or about 30% of the time, broadly matching IMGT annotations. This cohort had only TCR beta chains sequenced, and the lack of alpha or paired-chain data limited which features could be detected. Linkage disequilibrium might explain the correlated functional status among segregating V segments, but an unknown experimental factor could not be excluded. According to a later analysis, TCR association rates differed among HLA loci, with DRB1 alleles showing the most associated TCRs and HLA-C alleles showing the fewest. Some IMGT-functional V segments, including TRBV6-2 and TRBV6-3, could not be distinguished by the 87-base-pair reads and were therefore excluded. Because HLA typing was missing for some donors at each locus, association tests included only the typed subset. Three of the identified cytomegalovirus-associated TCR beta chains were confirmed in vitro to be specific for cytomegalovirus antigens. A cluster of highly shared sequence variants was judged likely to represent a technical artifact of the sequencing pipeline. A later analysis reported that several top co-occurrence clusters appeared linked to parvovirus B19, influenza, CMV and Epstein-Barr virus. In a later analysis, 16,951 TCR beta sequences were associated with specific HLA alleles at a false discovery rate of 0.05. A later analysis found that HLA-associated TCR beta chains were more clonally expanded and had lower generation probabilities than equally common non-associated chains. In a later genetic analysis, a missense DCLRE1C variant was associated with V-gene and J-gene trimming of TCR beta chains, and the association was replicated in an independent cohort. According to a later genetic analysis, donors in an Asian-associated ancestry cluster had fewer N-insertions in productive TCRs than the approximately 700-donor mean. The classifier was reported to diagnose cytomegalovirus status with high specificity and sensitivity in both the original cohort and the validation cohort. Sequencing depth was assumed to be roughly uniform across donors in the presence/absence analyses, though that assumption may not hold. When HLA alleles, especially DR and DQ, strongly co-occurred, TCR associations were difficult to assign to individual alleles. Most TCR sequences were observed very rarely across donors, whereas some public TCRs were present in many individuals. In the study, approximately 150 TCR beta chains were listed as associated with cytomegalovirus.

Details on this clone: The clone's antigen remains unknown. No base quality values were provided; no much bigger clone lies one nucleotide off.

The rearrangement combines TRBV19 with TRBJ1-5; the D gene assignment is ambiguous. This sequence originates from a woman aged 40 to 50 in good health and CMV-seronegative. Sequencing was carried out using PBMCs. The CDR3 has the sequence CASSMKAANQPQHF. The DNA reads TGTGCCAGTAGTATGAAGGCAGCGAATCAGCCCCAGCATTTT.